This T cell receptor beta chain was identified during a study of regulatory T cells in long-lasting Graves disease. Time point meaning: persistent/refractory GD, antithyroid drugs over 5 years with positive TRAb. Extracted PBMC RNA gave rise to the TCR library. As collected, the peripheral blood samples measured about 9.2 milliliters each and went into EDTA tubes. Overall study findings and caveats: Persistent Graves' patients showed less TCR diversity than newly diagnosed ones.

This clonotype was detected many times. Antigen specificity is unknown. Sequencing libraries for TCR beta were prepared with iRepertoire HTBI primers and Arm-PCR of CDR3 regions. TCRdb itself ran the multiplex PCR reads through MiXCR, one entry per CDR3 protein. The data contain 400,000 to 450,000 distinct CDR3 sequences, 23% of them singletons. This TCR derives from a female donor with Graves disease. The source was peripheral blood mononuclear cells (PBMCs), collected when the disease was refractory, from a patient treated with antithyroid drugs.

The chain's CDR3 is CASSLKYEQYF. For the CDR3, the DNA is TGTGCCAGCAGCCTCAAGTACGAGCAGTACTTC. The V call is TRBV7-2, the J call TRBJ2-7; D ambiguous. Trimming took off 5 bases at V and 4 bases at J, with 6 bases between the two ends. This CDR3 is 11 amino acids long. CDR1 SGHTA and CDR2 FQGNSA come from the germline V gene.